Shown below are 27 T cell receptor beta chains from a single sample sequenced in a study of post-analysis software for immune sequencing data (dated by TCRdb to the mid-2010s). These TCRs are of unknown antigen specificity. The full study reports these points: Roughly 5 TRBV segments, including TRBV5-6, TRBV5-1 and TRBV20-1, were significantly more frequent in patients than controls.

Library generation was performed with PCR. The instrument given in TCRdb is Illumina HiSeq 2500. Unique molecular identifiers were incorporated into TCR beta cDNA libraries to reduce PCR and sequencing biases. Clones were called with MiXCR by TCRdb after fastp trimmed the public reads at Q25, and only in-frame beta chains were retained. Here each entry gathers all rows of one CDR3 protein and keeps the most common genes and DNA. Within this sample are 350,000 to 450,000 distinct CDR3 sequences, with less than 35% of them counted one time only. In total, the top ten clones hold around 15% of the sample. The specimen was blood. These receptors were taken from a girl under 18 with multiple sclerosis.

This clonotype was recorded many times. The CDR3 region is CASSPPTGGALEQFF. The CDR3 DNA reads as TGTGCCAGCAGCCCTCCCACGGGGGGGGCTTTAGAGCAGTTCTTC. The rearrangement uses TRBV4-2 and TRBJ2-1, with 8 bases identical to TRBD2. The CDR3 is made up of 15 amino acids. In germline, CDR1 is LGHNA, CDR2 YNFKEQ. V lost 4 bases, J lost 10 bases, and 12 bases stayed unmatched.

This clonotype was seen only a few times. The V and J genes are TRBV20-1 and TRBJ2-5; 10 positions match TRBD2. Trimming removed 6 bases from V and 2 bases from J; junction bases left unmatched: 3. In germline, CDR1 is DFQATT, CDR2 SNEGSKA (reference sequence). CDR3 length: 13 residues. The CDR3 DNA follows: TGCAGTGCCAGCGGGGGGGCTCAAGAGACCCAGTACTTC. Translating it yields CSASGGAQETQYF.

The chain uses TRBV4-1 and TRBJ1-1, with 7 positions matching TRBD1. The CDR3 spans 15 residues. V dropped 1 base and J dropped 6; count of bases not matched to a gene: 8. Germline CDR1 MGHRA, CDR2 YSYEKL. The CDR3 DNA follows: TGCGCCAGCAGCCAAGGGGGCAGGGGGAGATCTGAAGCTTTCTTT. Translation: CASSQGGRGRSEAFF.

The chain couples TRBV20-1 to TRBJ2-5; TRBD2 agrees at 8 bases. Germline V CDR1 and CDR2: DFQATT, SNEGSKA (reference sequence). J gave up 2 bases and V 8 bases, and 7 bases lay outside the gene matches. The CDR3 consists of 13 residues. CDR3 region: CSIGLAQQETQYF. DNA for the CDR3: TGCAGTATTGGACTAGCACAGCAAGAGACCCAGTACTTC.

The chain uses TRBV6-6 and TRBJ1-2, with D possibly matching TRBD1 (5 bases). V shed 8 bases and J shed 6 bases, with 13 bases lying between them. The CDR3 covers 12 residues. Germline CDR1 and CDR2: MNHNY and SVGAGI (reference sequence). CDR3 in amino acids: CASLPGGNGYTF. Here the CDR3 DNA reads TGTGCCAGCCTCCCGGGGGGGAATGGCTACACCTTC.

The rearrangement links TRBV6-6 to TRBJ1-5, with 11 positions matching TRBD1. V lost 6 bases, J lost 2 bases, and 6 bases stayed unmatched. Per germline, CDR1 MNHNY and CDR2 SVGAGI (reference sequence). The length of the CDR3 is 16 residues. In DNA, the CDR3 is TGTGCCAGCAGCTACACGGGACAGGGGGGCAATCAGCCCCAGCATTTT. It specifies CASSYTGQGGNQPQHF.

The J gene is TRBJ1-1, the V gene TRBV5-1; unclear D gene. CDR1 and CDR2 (germline): SGHRS, YFSETQ. Trimming shortened V by 2 bases and J by 2 bases, and 7 bases separated the two germline ends. This CDR3 has 13 residues. CDR3 loop: CASSFVDNTEAFF. In DNA form, the CDR3 reads TGCGCCAGCAGCTTTGTTGATAACACTGAAGCTTTCTTT.

The J gene is TRBJ2-5, the V gene TRBV11-2; TRBD2 aligns across 7 bases. This CDR3 spans 14 amino acids. V lost 4 bases and J lost 1; bases outside the gene matches: 3. CDR1 and CDR2 (germline): SGHAT, FQNNGV. The CDR3 DNA is TGTGCCAGCAGCTCCTGGGGGGGCCAAGAGACCCAGTACTTC. It yields the protein CASSSWGGQETQYF.

The chain is built from TRBV15 and TRBJ1-4; the D is unclear. The germline V gene has CDR1 LNHNV and CDR2 YYDKDF (reference sequence). The length of the CDR3 is 15 residues. V gave up 5 bases and J gave up 4 bases, with 14 bases separating them. The CDR3 loop is CATSPKYRLNEKLFF. CDR3 bases: TGTGCCACCAGCCCCAAGTACAGACTTAATGAAAAACTGTTTTTT.

The chain uses TRBV12-3 or TRBV12-4 and TRBJ1-2, with 9 positions matching TRBD1. J gave up 4 bases and V 5 bases, and 5 bases lay outside the gene matches. The CDR3 has 14 residues. CDR3 residues: CASSLTGGLYGYTF. The DNA of the CDR3 is TGTGCCAGCAGTCTAACAGGGGGCCTCTATGGCTACACCTTC.

The V gene is TRBV2, the J gene TRBJ2-2; 8 positions match TRBD1. This CDR3 contains 15 residues. Germline values: CDR1 SNHLY, CDR2 FYNNEI. J lost 6 bases, V lost 6 bases, and 9 bases had no gene match. The CDR3 is CASSRTGGMAGELFF. The CDR3 bases are TGTGCCAGCAGCCGTACAGGGGGTATGGCCGGGGAGCTGTTTTTT.

The V and J genes are TRBV7-9 and TRBJ2-7; a weak D match, TRBD2 (5 bases). This CDR3 comprises 14 residues. Germline loops: CDR1 SEHNR, CDR2 FQNEAQ (reference sequence). V lost 0 bases and J lost 0, with 6 bases in between. The CDR3 bases are TGTGCCAGCAGCTTAGCGAGGGACTCCTACGAGCAGTACTTC. Residues: CASSLARDSYEQYF.

The chain employs TRBV7-2 and TRBJ1-6; 10 bases align to TRBD1. This CDR3 region has 14 residues. With 5 bases clipped from V and 9 bases from J, the junction kept 4 bases outside the gene matches. Germline V CDR1 and CDR2: SGHTA, FQGNSA. For the CDR3, the DNA is TGTGCCAGCAGCCCCGGACAGGGGGTTTCACCCCTCCACTTT. Amino acid sequence: CASSPGQGVSPLHF.

This clonotype was seen a handful of times. The genes are TRBV7-2 and TRBJ1-1, with D uncertain. The V end lost 1 base, the J end lost 4 bases, and 7 bases lay between the germline ends. The germline V gene encodes CDR1 SGHTA and CDR2 FQGNSA. The CDR3 runs to 13 residues. CDR3 in DNA: TGTGCCAGCAGCTTAGAAGGTACCACTGAAGCTTTCTTT. It translates to CASSLEGTTEAFF.

V gene TRBV12-3 or TRBV12-4 combines with J gene TRBJ1-6; 10 bases map to TRBD1. This CDR3 contains 14 residues. The ends lost 5 bases at V and 9 bases at J; junction bases unmatched: 4. The chain's CDR3 is CASSRQGASSPLHF. In nucleotides, the CDR3 is TGTGCCAGCAGTCGACAGGGGGCGTCTTCACCCCTCCACTTT.

This clonotype was detected a few times. The V call is TRBV7-6, the J call TRBJ2-7; D is unresolved. Germline V gene data show CDR1 as SGHVS and CDR2 as FNYEAQ. CDR3 length equals 13 residues. V was shortened by 2 bases and J by 6 bases, with 11 bases between the two germline ends. The CDR3 spells CASSLSPLGEQYF. The CDR3, as DNA: TGTGCCAGCAGCTTATCCCCCCTCGGCGAGCAGTACTTC.

This rearrangement joins TRBV6-5 to TRBJ1-2, with a weak D call TRBD1 (6 bases). CDR1 is MNHEY, CDR2 SVGAGI, per germline. V lost 7 bases and J 3 bases, leaving 9 bases between the germline ends. The CDR3 spans 12 residues. The CDR3 DNA is TGTGCCAGCAAGGAGGGGGACTATGGCTACACCTTC. Translating gives CASKEGDYGYTF.

The chain carries TRBV15 and TRBJ1-2, with 7 bases fitting TRBD1. The V and J ends lost 0 bases and 2 bases, in that order; junction bases with no gene match: 0. The CDR3 is made up of 14 amino acids. Germline lookup yields CDR1 LNHNV and CDR2 YYDKDF (reference sequence). The CDR3 bases are TGTGCCACCAGCAGAGACAGGGGGAACTATGGCTACACCTTC. This translates into CATSRDRGNYGYTF.

This clonotype was found many times. The chain uses TRBV7-8 and TRBJ2-7, with D uncertain. The germline V gene has CDR1 SGHVS and CDR2 FQNEAQ. The CDR3 is 15 amino acids. The germline V and J ends were trimmed by 3 bases and 4 bases, with 16 bases remaining between them. CDR3 region: CASSFLGGLGYEQYF. The CDR3 DNA sequence: TGTGCCAGCAGCTTTCTTGGCGGCCTAGGGTACGAGCAGTACTTC.

This sequence joins TRBV7-9 and TRBJ1-2; no clear D gene. Trimming took off 2 bases at V and 12 bases at J, with 10 bases between the two ends. Germline V gene lookup returns CDR1 SEHNR and CDR2 FQNEAQ (reference sequence). The CDR3 loop spans 11 amino acids. The CDR3 reads CASSLQDRHTF. CDR3 sequence (DNA): TGTGCCAGCAGCTTACAGGACCGCCACACCTTC.

V usage is TRBV15 and J usage is TRBJ2-3, with D uncertain. The germline V gene has CDR1 LNHNV and CDR2 YYDKDF (reference sequence). The CDR3 contains 15 residues. Between the trimmed V and J ends, which lost 2 bases and 0 bases, there was a span of 9 bases. The CDR3 region is CATSRQSSSTDTQYF. CDR3 nucleotides: TGTGCCACCAGCAGACAGAGCTCTAGCACAGATACGCAGTATTTT.

This clonotype was seen just once. The chain has TRBV20-1 and TRBJ2-3; TRBD2 matches at 9 bases. Trimming took 8 bases from V and 1 from J; bases not matched to a gene: 7. The CDR3 is 14 residues long. From germline, CDR1 is DFQATT and CDR2 SNEGSKA (reference sequence). The CDR3 bases are TGCAGTCAGCGACGCGGGGGGGGCACAGATACGCAGTATTTT. It is translated as CSQRRGGGTDTQYF.

This clonotype was seen a handful of times. The genes are TRBV7-2 and TRBJ1-2; D is possibly TRBD1 (5 bases). The V end lost 7 bases, the J end lost 0 bases, and 12 bases lay between the germline ends. This CDR3 spans 14 amino acids. From germline, CDR1 is SGHTA and CDR2 FQGNSA. The chain's CDR3 is CASTGTGANYGYTF. The CDR3 bases are TGTGCCAGCACCGGGACGGGAGCTAACTATGGCTACACCTTC. Filled out from reference TRBV7-2 and TRBJ1-2, the complete variable domain reads GAGVSQSPSNKVTEKGKDVELRCDPISGHTALYWYRQSLGQGLEFLIYFQGNSAPDKSGLPSDRFSAERTGGSVSTLTIQRTQQEDSAVYLCASTGTGANYGYTFGSGTRLTVV.

The V gene is TRBV5-1, the J gene TRBJ2-1; TRBD1 is a possible D gene (6 bases). V lost 4 bases and J 0 bases, leaving 17 bases between the germline ends. The germline CDR1 and CDR2 sequences are SGHRS and YFSETQ. The length of the CDR3 is 17 residues. CDR3 bases: TGCGCCAGCAGCGATGAGGGGGATAGGAGCTCCTACAATGAGCAGTTCTTC. It codes for CASSDEGDRSSYNEQFF.

The chain combines TRBV7-3 with TRBJ2-3, with TRBD2 matching over 7 bases. J was trimmed by 3 bases and V by 2 bases; bases with no gene match: 2. This CDR3 is 14 amino acids long. CDR1 and CDR2 from the germline V gene are SGHTA and FQGTGA. The CDR3 DNA reads as TGTGCCAGCAGCTTAGCGGGGGAGACAGATACGCAGTATTTT. Its translation: CASSLAGETDTQYF.

The chain employs TRBV28 and TRBJ1-5, with 12 bases fitting TRBD1. This CDR3 has 17 amino acids. CDR1 and CDR2 from the germline V gene are MDHEN and SYDVKM. J lost 2 bases, V lost 6 bases, and 8 bases had no gene match. CDR3 sequence (DNA): TGTGCCAGCAGCTCCCCAGGGACAGGGGGCGGCAATCAGCCCCAGCATTTT. Protein: CASSSPGTGGGNQPQHF.

This sequence joins TRBV14 and TRBJ2-4, with D uncertain. The J call may be faulty, since TRBJ2-7 better matches the DNA end. CDR3 length: 12 residues. Germline V gives CDR1 SGHDN, CDR2 FVKESK. CDR3 protein: CASSQVPSEQYF. CDR3 DNA sequence: TGTGCCAGCAGCCAAGTCCCGAGCGAGCAGTACTTC.